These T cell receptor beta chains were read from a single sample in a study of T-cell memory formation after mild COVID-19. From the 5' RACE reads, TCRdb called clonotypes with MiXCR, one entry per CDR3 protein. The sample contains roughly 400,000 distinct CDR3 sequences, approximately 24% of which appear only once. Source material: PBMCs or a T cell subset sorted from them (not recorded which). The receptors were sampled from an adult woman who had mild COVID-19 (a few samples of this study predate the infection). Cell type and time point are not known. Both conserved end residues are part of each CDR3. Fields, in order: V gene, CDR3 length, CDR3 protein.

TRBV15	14	CATSRPGVANEQFF
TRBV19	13	CASSMSLLYEQYF
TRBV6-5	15	CASSTRYGAGDTQYF
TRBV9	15	CASSVGQGLDTEAFF
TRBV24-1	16	CATSDSDGNSNQPQHF
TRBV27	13	CASSLRPGTEQFF
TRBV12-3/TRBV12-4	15	CASSLVPGSWAGYTF
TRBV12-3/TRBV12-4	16	CASTTGVGGALAEQFF
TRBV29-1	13	CSVARGPNSPLHF
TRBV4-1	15	CASSQEGVSTDTQYF
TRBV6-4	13	CASSRTATDTQYF
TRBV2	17	CASSEALSRDAHTEAFF
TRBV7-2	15	CASSLVTQAKNIQYF
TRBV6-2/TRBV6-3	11	CASSPLHEQFF
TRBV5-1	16	CASSSNRGPTNEKLFF
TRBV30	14	CAWRSSGAGNTIYF
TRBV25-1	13	CASSSDTGNTIYF
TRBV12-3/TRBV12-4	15	CASSLTWRSPYEQYF
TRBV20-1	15	CSAVDRTVSYNEQFF
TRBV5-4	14	CASSWKSSPGELFF
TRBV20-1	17	CSAPTSGRASSTDTQYF
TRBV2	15	CASSPGGTANTEAFF
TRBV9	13	CASSVATANEQFF
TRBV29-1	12	CSVVEGLYEQYF
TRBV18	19	CASSPSPGQGNSGANVLTF
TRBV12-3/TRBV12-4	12	CASSRTGDGYTF
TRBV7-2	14	CASSPRPGVQPQHF
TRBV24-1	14	CATSIDGSANTIYF
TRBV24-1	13	CATSETGAGGYTF
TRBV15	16	CATSRLAGAVYNEQFF
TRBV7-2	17	CASRFRDTSRTNYGYTF
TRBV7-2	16	CASSLEYGTINYGYTF
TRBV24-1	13	CATKAGPGTEAFF
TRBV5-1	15	CASSPWDSNTGELFF
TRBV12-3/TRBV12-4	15	CASSLSGQVSYEQYF
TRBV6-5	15	CASSPLFLGNTEAFF
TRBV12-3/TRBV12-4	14	CASTKDREGYGYTF
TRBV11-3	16	CASSPSGDGSNYGYTF
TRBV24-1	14	CATGDSGRGDEQFF
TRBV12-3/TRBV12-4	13	CASSLAEGTEAFF
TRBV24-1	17	CATSDNPLGGPTYEQYF
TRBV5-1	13	CASSTSEQETQYF